This TCR beta chain was obtained from a study of immune heterogeneity within non-small cell lung tumors. Germline V gene lookup returns CDR1 SGHNT and CDR2 YYREEE (reference sequence). V lost 1 base to trimming and J lost 7 bases; unmatched junction nucleotides: 7. The CDR3 is 15 residues long. For each sample, template was 450 to 750 ng of bulk tumor genomic DNA. Collection of several biopsies per primary tumor, spaced far apart, took place during surgery. Patients had untreated, newly diagnosed non-small cell lung cancer and underwent curative surgery. It was with 32 V and 13 J primers that multiplex PCR amplified TCR beta CDR3. Using its own MiXCR run on the multiplex PCR reads, TCRdb lists one record per CDR3 protein. The sample contains approximately 15,000 distinct CDR3 sequences, less than 35% of which appear only once.

The source material was lung tumor tissue. The clonotype originates from a middle-aged man with non-small cell lung cancer. The chain combines TRBV5-4 with TRBJ2-7; 11 bases map to TRBD2. The DNA for the CDR3 is TGTGCCAGCAGCTTGTTACTAGCGGGAGCAGTTGAGCAGTACTTC. Its protein product is CASSLLLAGAVEQYF.